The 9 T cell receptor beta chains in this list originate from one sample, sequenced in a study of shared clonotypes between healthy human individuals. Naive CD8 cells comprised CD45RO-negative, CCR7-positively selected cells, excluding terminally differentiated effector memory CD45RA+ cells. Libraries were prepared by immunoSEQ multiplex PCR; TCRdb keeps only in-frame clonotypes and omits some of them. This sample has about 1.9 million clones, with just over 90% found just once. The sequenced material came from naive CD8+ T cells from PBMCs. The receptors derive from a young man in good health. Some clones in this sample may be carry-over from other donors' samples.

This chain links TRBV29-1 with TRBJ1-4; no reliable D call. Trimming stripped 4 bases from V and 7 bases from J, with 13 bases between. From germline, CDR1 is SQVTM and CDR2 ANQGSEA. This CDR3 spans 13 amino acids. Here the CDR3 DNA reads TGCAGCGTTGCGGAGCTCTCAGGTGAAAAACTGTTTTTT. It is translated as CSVAELSGEKLFF.

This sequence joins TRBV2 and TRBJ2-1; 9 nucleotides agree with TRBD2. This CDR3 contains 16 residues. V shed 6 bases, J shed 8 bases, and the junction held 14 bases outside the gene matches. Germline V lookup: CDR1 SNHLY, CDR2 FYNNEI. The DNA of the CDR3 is TGTGCCAGCAGAATGGGTAGCGGGAGTCGTTGGGATGAGCAGTTCTTC. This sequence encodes CASRMGSGSRWDEQFF.

CDR3 DNA sequence: TGTGCCAGCAGCTTGGACAGGGTGGTTGGACAGCCCCAGCATTTT. It specifies CASSLDRVVGQPQHF. The V gene is TRBV5-6, the J gene TRBJ1-5, with D perhaps TRBD1 (6 bases). In germline, CDR1 is SGHDT, CDR2 YYEEEE. Deletions cut 0 bases from V and 7 bases from J, with 14 bases between. This CDR3 spans 15 amino acids.

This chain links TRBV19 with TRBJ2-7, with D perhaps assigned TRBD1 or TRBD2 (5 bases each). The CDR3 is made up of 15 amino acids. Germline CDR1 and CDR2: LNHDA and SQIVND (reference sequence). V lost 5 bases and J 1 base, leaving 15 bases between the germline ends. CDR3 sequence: CASSFAGTESYEQYF. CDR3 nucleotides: TGTGCCAGTAGTTTCGCCGGGACGGAGTCCTACGAGCAGTACTTC.

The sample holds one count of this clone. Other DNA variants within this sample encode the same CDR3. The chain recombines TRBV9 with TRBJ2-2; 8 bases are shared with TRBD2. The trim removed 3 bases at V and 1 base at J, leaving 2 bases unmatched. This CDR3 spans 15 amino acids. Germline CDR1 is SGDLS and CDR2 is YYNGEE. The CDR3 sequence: CASSASGGNTGELFF. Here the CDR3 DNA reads TGTGCCAGCAGCGCGAGCGGGGGGAACACCGGGGAGCTGTTTTTT.

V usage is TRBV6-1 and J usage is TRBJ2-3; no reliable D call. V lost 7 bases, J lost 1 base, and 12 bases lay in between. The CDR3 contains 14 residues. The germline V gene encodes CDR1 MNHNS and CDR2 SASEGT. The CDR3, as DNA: TGTGCCAGCACCCTCTGGGGTGGCACAGATACGCAGTATTTT. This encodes CASTLWGGTDTQYF.

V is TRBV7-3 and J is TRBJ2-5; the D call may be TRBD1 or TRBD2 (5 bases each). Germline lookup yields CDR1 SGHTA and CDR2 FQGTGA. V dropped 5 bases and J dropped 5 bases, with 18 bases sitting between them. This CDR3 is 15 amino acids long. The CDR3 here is CASSPSTGTGETQYF. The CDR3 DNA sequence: TGTGCCAGCAGCCCGTCCACTGGGACCGGTGAGACCCAGTACTTC.

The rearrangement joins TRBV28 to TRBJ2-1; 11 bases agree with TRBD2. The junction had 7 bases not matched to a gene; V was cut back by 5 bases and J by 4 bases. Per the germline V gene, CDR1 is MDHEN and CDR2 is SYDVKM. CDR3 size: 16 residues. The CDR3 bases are TGTGCCAGCAGTACCAAACTAGCGGGAGAATACAATGAGCAGTTCTTC. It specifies CASSTKLAGEYNEQFF. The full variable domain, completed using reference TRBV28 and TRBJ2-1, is DVKVTQSSRYLVKRTGEKVFLECVQDMDHENMFWYRQDPGLGLRLIYFSYDVKMKEKGDIPEGYSVSREKKERFSLILESASTNQTSMYLCASSTKLAGEYNEQFFGPGTRLTVL.

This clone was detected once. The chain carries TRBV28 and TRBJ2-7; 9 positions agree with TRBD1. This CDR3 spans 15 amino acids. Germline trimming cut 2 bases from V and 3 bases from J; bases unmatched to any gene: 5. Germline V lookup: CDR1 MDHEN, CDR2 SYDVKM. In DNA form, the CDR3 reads TGTGCCAGCAGTTTACAGAGGACAGGGGTCTACGAGCAGTACTTC. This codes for CASSLQRTGVYEQYF.